This entry features one TCR beta chain sequence. The CDR3 loop spans 16 amino acids. The germline gives CDR1 MNHNY, CDR2 SVGAGI (reference sequence). The V and J ends lost 5 bases and 1 base, in that order; junction bases with no gene match: 11. MiXCR, applied by TCRdb to the 5' RACE reads, yields one record per CDR3 protein. The repertoire holds tens of thousands of distinct CDR3 sequences, with roughly 28% as singletons. Sequenced material: tumor-infiltrating memory CD4+ T cells sorted from the breast tumor. Subset meaning: memory CD4+ T cells, CD4+CD45RO+CD25-. The gene calls are TRBV6-6 and TRBJ2-7; 7 bases map to TRBD2. The receptor was derived from a female donor with breast cancer. CDR3 region: CASSHYGASGSYEQYF. The CDR3 DNA reads as TGTGCCAGCAGTCATTATGGGGCTAGCGGTTCCTACGAGCAGTACTTC.